The 8 T cell receptor beta chains reported below all come from one sample, sequenced in a study of blood T cell repertoires in COVID-19. TCRdb's copy holds only in-frame clones and misses some; the assay was immunoSEQ multiplex PCR. The sample comprises under 100,000 clones, around 80% of which are singletons, and about 17% rests with the top ten. Sequenced material: peripheral blood. The receptors derive from a woman aged 60-75 years with acute or convalescent COVID-19.

This clone appeared a few times. The chain uses TRBV4-2 and TRBJ2-7, with 8 bases that match TRBD1. The CDR3 is made up of 16 amino acids. With 0 bases clipped from V and 3 bases from J, the junction kept 7 bases outside the gene matches. Germline assignment: CDR1 LGHNA and CDR2 YNFKEQ. The CDR3 nucleotides read TGTGCCAGCAGCCAAGAAGACGGGACAGGCCACTACGAGCAGTACTTC. It yields the protein CASSQEDGTGHYEQYF.

The CDR3 sequence is CASGTISTDTQYF. CDR3 in DNA: TGTGCTTCCGGGACTATTAGCACAGATACGCAGTATTTT. This chain connects TRBV30 to TRBJ2-3; 7 bases fit TRBD2. The CDR3 is 13 residues long. CDR1 is GTSNPN and CDR2 is SVGIG in the germline V gene (reference sequence).

This chain joins TRBV19 and TRBJ2-5; D is ambiguous. Germline V lookup: CDR1 LNHDA, CDR2 SQIVND (reference sequence). This CDR3 has 14 amino acids. The CDR3 DNA reads as TGTGCTCGATACGGGTCCCCTGACCAAGAGACCCAGTACTTC. As protein: CARYGSPDQETQYF.

The chain links TRBV30 to TRBJ1-1; D unclear. The CDR3 is made up of 14 amino acids. V dropped 2 bases and J dropped 1 base, with 11 bases sitting between them. Looked up from germline, CDR1 is GTSNPN and CDR2 is SVGIG (reference sequence). Here the CDR3 DNA reads TGTGCCTGGAGTACCCGGGGAGGGAACACTGAAGCTTTCTTT. Protein: CAWSTRGGNTEAFF.

The chain combines TRBV11-2 with TRBJ2-2; D possibly corresponds to TRBD2 (5 bases). With 3 bases removed from V and 5 bases from J, the gap between germline ends came to 13 bases. CDR1 and CDR2 (germline): SGHAT, FQNNGV. The CDR3 is made up of 15 amino acids. The CDR3 DNA sequence: TGTGCCAGCAGCTTCGGGATGAGTGAGACCGGGGAGCTGTTTTTT. Its translation: CASSFGMSETGELFF.

This chain joins TRBV5-1 and TRBJ1-2, with D maybe TRBD1 (5 bases). Trimming took off 10 bases at V and 6 bases at J, with 22 bases between the two ends. The germline V gene has CDR1 SGHRS and CDR2 YFSETQ. The CDR3 is made up of 14 amino acids. CDR3 region: CAGIFSWGPNGYTF. CDR3 DNA: TGCGCCGGTATATTCTCGTGGGGCCCTAATGGCTACACCTTC.

V gene TRBV7-3 combines with J gene TRBJ1-2, with 10 bases fitting TRBD1. The CDR3 is 14 residues long. V shed 3 bases, J shed 8 bases, and the junction held 6 bases outside the gene matches. Looked up from germline, CDR1 is SGHTA and CDR2 is FQGTGA. As DNA, the CDR3 is TGTGCCAGCAGCTTTGACAGGGGGCTCGGCGGCTACACCTTC. Residues: CASSFDRGLGGYTF.

The V call is TRBV3-1 (or the pseudogene TRBV3-2), the J call TRBJ2-7; D might be TRBD1 (6 bases). This CDR3 is 13 amino acids long. Germline V gene sequence: CDR1 LGHDT, CDR2 YNNKEL (reference sequence). Trimming stripped 11 bases from V and 6 bases from J, with 20 bases between. The CDR3, as DNA: TGTGCCGCCAGGAAGGGCATAGGGGGCGAGCAGTACTTC. Its translation is CAARKGIGGEQYF.